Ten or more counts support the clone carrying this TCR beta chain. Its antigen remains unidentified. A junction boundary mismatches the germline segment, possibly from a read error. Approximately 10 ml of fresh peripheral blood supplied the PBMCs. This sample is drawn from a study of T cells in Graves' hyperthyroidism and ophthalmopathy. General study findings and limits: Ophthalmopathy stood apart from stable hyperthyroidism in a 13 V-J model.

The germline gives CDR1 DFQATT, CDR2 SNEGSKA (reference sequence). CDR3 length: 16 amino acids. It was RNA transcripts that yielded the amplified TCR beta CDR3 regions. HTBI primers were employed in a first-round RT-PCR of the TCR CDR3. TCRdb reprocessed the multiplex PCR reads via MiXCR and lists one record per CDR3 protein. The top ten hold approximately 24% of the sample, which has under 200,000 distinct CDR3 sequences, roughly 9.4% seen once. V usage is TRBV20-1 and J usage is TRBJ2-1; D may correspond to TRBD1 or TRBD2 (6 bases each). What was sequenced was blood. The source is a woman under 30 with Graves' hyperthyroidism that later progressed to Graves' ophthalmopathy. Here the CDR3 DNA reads TGCAGTGCGAGAGATCTCAGGGGCGGGAATGGTAATGAGCAGTTCTTC. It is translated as CSARDLRGGNGNEQFF.